This T cell receptor (beta chain) appears in the sequencing data of a study of cytomegalovirus exposure and HLA in healthy donors. Across the whole study: In terms of ancestry, the Caucasian-associated cluster contained 75% to 85% of the approximately 400 genotyped donors. Points from the study as a whole: Cytomegalovirus status, reportedly, was diagnosed with high specificity and sensitivity by the classifier. What a later analysis showed was that several of the most significant clusters appeared linked to common viral pathogens.

PCR used 60 Vbeta primers and 13 Jbeta primers. Profiled with immunoSEQ multiplex PCR; TCRdb holds only in-frame clones, not every one. Of 100,000 to 150,000 clones listed, roughly 82% are singletons. This clone was detected only a few times. Its antigen is not identified. CDR3 length: 13 residues. In germline, CDR1 is SGHRS, CDR2 YFSETQ. The V gene lost 3 bases and the J gene lost 6 bases, with 12 bases spanning the gap. J is TRBJ1-2 and V is TRBV5-1; a weak D match, TRBD1 (6 bases). Sequenced input: PBMCs. The receptor was derived from a man between 50 and 59 years old in good health and CMV-seronegative. CDR3 coding DNA: TGCGCCAGCAGCTCAGGGGCGTTCCATGGCTACACCTTC. Its translation is CASSSGAFHGYTF.